A selection of T cell receptor beta chains follows, all from one sample in a study of blood T cell repertoires in COVID-19. Using immunoSEQ multiplex PCR, the repertoire was profiled, and TCRdb retains in-frame clones only, with some absent. The sample includes approximately 340,000 clones, roughly nine tenths of them seen just once. The material sequenced was PBMCs or T cells enriched from blood (not recorded which). The receptors derive from a woman aged 40 to 55 who had been exposed to COVID-19. CDR3s include the opening cysteine and the closing phenylalanine or tryptophan. D genes are given only for firm matches. Clone size is shown for a subset of rows, as once, few, many or a class of expanded clone.

V gene	CDR3 length	clone size	D gene	J gene	CDR3 protein	CDR3 DNA
TRBV5-1	15	.	.	TRBJ2-7	CASSYPGESINEQYF	TGCGCCAGCAGCTACCCCGGGGAGTCCATCAACGAGCAGTACTTC
TRBV18	17	.	TRBD1	TRBJ1-6	CASSPNVARTGNSPLHF	TGTGCCAGCTCACCCAACGTTGCCCGGACAGGAAATTCACCCCTCCACTTT
TRBV19	15	.	TRBD1	TRBJ1-6	CASSSDRDPNSPLHF	TGTGCCAGTAGTTCGGACAGGGACCCGAATTCACCCCTCCACTTT
TRBV5-1	14	.	.	TRBJ2-2	CASSPITYTGELFF	TGCGCCAGCAGCCCGATCACATACACCGGGGAGCTGTTTTTT
TRBV2	14	.	TRBD1	TRBJ1-2	CASIGQGVDYGYTF	TGTGCCAGCATAGGACAGGGGGTAGACTATGGCTACACCTTC
TRBV3-1/TRBV3-2	13	few	.	TRBJ2-7	CASSQRLSYEQYF	TGTGCCAGCAGCCAGCGACTCTCCTACGAGCAGTACTTC
TRBV6-1	13	.	.	TRBJ2-7	CASSERGISEQYF	TGTGCCAGCAGTGAAAGGGGGATAAGCGAGCAGTACTTC
TRBV7-8	16	.	TRBD2	TRBJ2-3	CASSFGLAGGSHTQYF	TGTGCCAGCAGCTTCGGACTAGCGGGGGGTTCCCATACGCAGTATTTT
TRBV5-1	14	.	.	TRBJ1-2	CASSPRDTSGGYTF	TGCGCCAGCAGCCCAAGGGACACGAGCGGCGGCTACACCTTC
TRBV4-1	14	.	.	TRBJ2-7	CASRPIQSSYEQYF	TGCGCCAGCAGACCTATTCAATCCTCCTACGAGCAGTACTTC
TRBV30	17	.	.	TRBJ1-1	CAWTLQARDFSIREAFF	TGTGCCTGGACCCTACAAGCCAGGGACTTTTCCATTCGTGAAGCTTTCTTT
TRBV10-2	15	.	.	TRBJ1-2	CASSARQAYNYGYTF	TGCGCCAGCAGTGCTAGACAGGCCTATAACTATGGCTACACCTTC
TRBV19	15	.	.	TRBJ1-1	CASSTFTGLYTEAFF	TGTGCCAGTAGTACGTTCACAGGCCTCTACACTGAAGCTTTCTTT
TRBV7-8	16	.	TRBD1	TRBJ1-2	CASSPTRTGPNYGYTF	TGTGCCAGCAGCCCGACTAGGACAGGGCCTAACTATGGCTACACCTTC
TRBV6-1	15	few	.	TRBJ1-3	CASSEGGSSGNTIYF	TGTGCCAGCAGTGAAGGAGGCAGCTCTGGAAACACCATATATTTT
TRBV6-7	15	.	.	TRBJ1-2	CASGASTRANYGYTF	TGTGCCAGCGGGGCATCCACACGGGCCAACTATGGCTACACCTTC
TRBV11-3	13	.	.	TRBJ1-2	CASSLLRGAGYTF	TGTGCCAGCAGCTTGTTACGGGGTGCTGGCTACACCTTC
TRBV18	16	.	TRBD1	TRBJ1-5	CASSPGTGGNNQPQHF	TGTGCCAGCTCACCAGGGACAGGGGGCAACAATCAGCCCCAGCATTTT
TRBV4-2	16	.	TRBD1	TRBJ1-2	CASSQAGTGANYGYTF	TGTGCCAGCAGCCAAGCGGGGACAGGGGCTAACTATGGCTACACCTTC
TRBV19	14	.	.	TRBJ1-5	CASKSVAGNQPQHF	TGTGCCAGTAAATCCGTGGCGGGAAATCAGCCCCAGCATTTT
TRBV6-2/TRBV6-3	14	.	TRBD2	TRBJ2-7	CASSYSATSGIQYF	TGTGCCAGCAGTTACTCGGCGACTAGCGGGATTCAGTACTTC
TRBV19	16	.	TRBD1	TRBJ1-5	CASSNTQGASNQPQHF	TGTGCCAGTAGTAACACCCAGGGGGCTAGCAATCAGCCCCAGCATTTT
TRBV3-1/TRBV3-2	13	.	.	TRBJ1-5	CASSQEGRQPQHF	TGTGCCAGCAGCCAAGAGGGGCGGCAGCCCCAGCATTTT
TRBV2	13	.	.	TRBJ1-2	CASSEALPRSYTF	TGTGCCAGCAGTGAAGCGCTTCCGAGGAGCTACACCTTC
TRBV7-2	15	.	.	TRBJ2-1	CASSSQGQTGNEQFF	TGTGCCAGCAGCTCCCAGGGGCAGACTGGGAATGAGCAGTTCTTC
TRBV7-9	11	.	.	TRBJ2-5	CASSSFETQYF	TGTGCCAGCAGCTCCTTTGAGACCCAGTACTTC
TRBV6-2/TRBV6-3	15	.	TRBD1	TRBJ2-7	CASSSRGTGGNEQYF	TGTGCCAGCAGTTCCAGGGGGACAGGGGGCAACGAGCAGTACTTC
TRBV18	14	.	.	TRBJ2-5	CASSPLGRGETQYF	TGTGCCAGCTCACCACTAGGCAGGGGAGAGACCCAGTACTTC
TRBV7-9	13	.	.	TRBJ1-1	CASSLGLTTEAFF	TGTGCCAGCAGCTTAGGGCTTACCACTGAAGCTTTCTTT
TRBV19	14	.	.	TRBJ1-2	CASSISQGTGGYTF	TGTGCCAGTAGTATATCCCAGGGAACGGGCGGCTACACCTTC
TRBV3-1/TRBV3-2	15	.	TRBD1	TRBJ1-1	CASSQDRGLNTEAFF	TGTGCCAGCAGCCAAGACAGGGGGCTGAACACTGAAGCTTTCTTT
TRBV3-1/TRBV3-2	13	many	.	TRBJ1-1	CASSPRQNTEAFF	TGTGCCAGCAGCCCGCGACAGAACACTGAAGCTTTCTTT
TRBV5-4	15	.	.	TRBJ1-5	CASSFSGNSNQPQHF	TGTGCCAGCAGCTTCTCAGGAAATAGCAATCAGCCCCAGCATTTT
TRBV5-6	13	once	.	TRBJ1-5	CASSPGPREPQHF	TGTGCCAGCTCCCCCGGCCCCAGGGAGCCCCAGCATTTT
TRBV5-1	15	.	.	TRBJ1-1	CASSLRSGMDTEAFF	TGCGCCAGCAGCTTGAGGTCCGGGATGGACACTGAAGCTTTCTTT
TRBV29-1	19	.	TRBD1	TRBJ1-1	CSTQEQPGQLSLMNTEAFF	TGCAGCACACAAGAACAACCGGGACAGCTTTCCCTAATGAACACTGAAGCTTTCTTT
TRBV19	13	.	.	TRBJ1-4	CASPPGLGEKLFF	TGTGCCAGTCCGCCGGGACTGGGTGAAAAACTGTTTTTT
TRBV3-1/TRBV3-2	16	.	.	TRBJ1-3	CASSLRGGRGGNTIYF	TGTGCCAGCAGCCTCCGTGGAGGGAGGGGTGGAAACACCATATATTTT
TRBV5-5	15	.	TRBD1	TRBJ2-1	CASSFTGTGHNEQFF	TGTGCCAGCAGCTTTACCGGGACAGGACACAATGAGCAGTTCTTC
TRBV9	16	.	TRBD2	TRBJ2-3	CASSVLAGNLEDTQYF	TGTGCCAGCAGCGTGCTAGCGGGGAATTTGGAAGATACGCAGTATTTT
TRBV6-2/TRBV6-3	15	.	TRBD1	TRBJ1-2	CASSSSGGSNYGYTF	TGTGCCAGCAGTTCTTCAGGGGGGTCGAACTATGGCTACACCTTC
TRBV6-5	11	.	.	TRBJ1-5	CATFVPSAQHF	TGTGCCACCTTTGTACCATCAGCCCAGCATTTT
TRBV9	15	.	.	TRBJ2-3	CASSLWDLSTDTQYF	TGTGCCAGCAGCCTATGGGACTTAAGCACAGATACGCAGTATTTT
TRBV27	15	.	.	TRBJ1-3	CASSYQGSFGNTIYF	TGTGCCAGCAGTTATCAGGGGAGTTTTGGAAACACCATATATTTT
TRBV5-5	14	.	.	TRBJ1-3	CASSIQGSGNTIYF	TGTGCCAGCAGCATACAGGGATCTGGAAACACCATATATTTT
TRBV5-6	11	.	.	TRBJ1-1	CASSLAREAFF	TGTGCCAGCAGCTTGGCCAGAGAAGCTTTCTTT
TRBV10-1	14	.	TRBD1	TRBJ1-2	CARIPGRGLSGYTF	TGCGCCCGAATTCCAGGCAGGGGGCTCTCTGGCTACACCTTC
TRBV7-2	17	.	TRBD2	TRBJ2-5	CASILPGLAGGQGTQYF	TGTGCCAGCATCCTGCCGGGACTAGCGGGAGGGCAGGGGACCCAGTACTTC
TRBV27	15	once	.	TRBJ2-7	CASKPATTLSYEQYF	TGTGCCAGCAAGCCCGCGACAACTCTTTCCTACGAGCAGTACTTC
TRBV19	15	.	TRBD2	TRBJ2-5	CASSKTSGGAGTQYF	TGTGCCAGTAGTAAAACTAGCGGGGGGGCCGGGACCCAGTACTTC